This TCR beta chain stems from a study of cytomegalovirus exposure and HLA in healthy donors. It was with 60 Vbeta and 13 Jbeta primers that the PCR ran. Clones were sequenced by immunoSEQ multiplex PCR, and TCRdb holds only the in-frame ones, with some missing. This sample has some 150,000 clones; around 70% occur once, and the top ten carry 2.1%. This clone was detected once. Germline V lookup: CDR1 SNHLY, CDR2 FYNNEI. CDR3 length: 12 residues. V was shortened by 6 bases and J by 2 bases, with 8 bases between the two germline ends. The clonotype comes from a man aged 25 to 45 in good health and CMV-seronegative. The V gene is TRBV2, the J gene TRBJ2-7, with D perhaps TRBD1 (6 bases). Sample: PBMCs. CDR3 bases: TGTGCCAGCAGACAGGGAGCCTACGAGCAGTACTTC. It is translated as CASRQGAYEQYF.